This T cell receptor (beta chain) comes out of a study of T-cell reconstitution after alpha-beta-depleted transplantation in children. Study observations and caveats: T-cell counts and diversity at one year following transplant were attributed mainly to newly produced T cells. Surviving recipient T cells and thymic progenitors accounted for the high day-60 TCRbeta diversity observed in some patients. About two months after transplant, alpha-beta T cells reportedly came from several hundred expanded graft clones.

This clonotype was picked up a small number of times. Its antigen is not known. TCRbeta library construction was performed incorporating unique molecular identifiers. One entry per CDR3 protein results from TCRdb running MiXCR on the PCR reads. The table has around 450,000 distinct CDR3 sequences, around 15% seen once; the top ten hold 25% to 30%. V lost 0 bases to trimming and J lost 3 bases, with 10 bases between them. Germline assignment: CDR1 SGHKS and CDR2 YYEKEE (reference sequence). This CDR3 contains 15 residues. The origin of this receptor is a boy under two years old who had a stem cell transplant for Wiskott-Aldrich syndrome, so the T cells may come from the graft donor. The specimen was PBMCs, mostly from graft donor cells, collected 360 days after TCRalphabeta/CD19-depleted stem cell transplant. This sequence joins TRBV5-5 and TRBJ2-1; D gene ambiguous. Here the CDR3 DNA reads TGTGCCAGCAGCTTGGAAGGCTCGAACTACAATGAGCAGTTCTTC. Its protein product is CASSLEGSNYNEQFF.